This T cell receptor (beta chain) stems from a study of technical replicates of blood from a handful of donors. The CDR3 covers 15 residues. Per germline, CDR1 SEHNR and CDR2 FQNEAQ (reference sequence). Trimming removed 4 bases from V and 2 bases from J, with 15 bases in between. The assay was immunoSEQ multiplex PCR, and TCRdb's table has in-frame clones only and misses some. The sample has about 81,000 clones; approximately 78% are singletons. V usage is TRBV7-9 and J usage is TRBJ2-7; perhaps TRBD2 as D (7 bases). Source material: PBMCs. This receptor was obtained from a human donor in good health. Some clones in this sample may be carry-over from other donors' samples. The DNA for the CDR3 is TGTGCCAGCAGCTCCGCGAGGGGGGGAGCCTACGAGCAGTACTTC. Protein product: CASSSARGGAYEQYF.